One and the same sample provided the 21 T cell receptor beta chains below, sequenced in a study of early T cells in non-severe SARS-CoV-2 infection. TCRdb passed the 5' RACE reads through MiXCR, listing each CDR3 protein once. The repertoire holds more than 20,000 distinct CDR3 sequences, with about 4% as singletons. Sequencing input: whole blood. Every receptor here comes from an adult who was a healthcare worker with PCR-confirmed SARS-CoV-2 infection or an uninfected control (not recorded which).

Many counts were recorded for this clonotype. This rearrangement joins TRBV7-9 to TRBJ2-3, with D perhaps TRBD1 or TRBD2 (5 bases each). This CDR3 spans 14 amino acids. Trimming left V 4 bases short and J 6 bases short, with 14 bases between. Germline V gene data show CDR1 as SEHNR and CDR2 as FQNEAQ (reference sequence). The chain's CDR3 is CASSSELGVDTQYF. In DNA, the CDR3 is TGTGCCAGCAGCTCAGAGTTGGGGGTTGATACGCAGTATTTT. Looking up the rest from reference TRBV7-9 and TRBJ2-3 gives the full variable domain: DTGVSQNPRHKITKRGQNVTFRCDPISEHNRLYWYRQTLGQGPEFLTYFQNEAQLEKSRLLSDRFSAERPKGSFSTLEIQRTEQGDSAMYLCASSSELGVDTQYFGPGTRLTVL.

Many counts were recorded for this clonotype. The chain recombines TRBV7-3 with TRBJ2-4; D is possibly TRBD1 or TRBD2 (5 bases each). Trimming pared 5 bases from V and 1 base from J, leaving 12 bases between. From germline, CDR1 is SGHTA and CDR2 FQGTGA. CDR3 length: 15 amino acids. In DNA form, the CDR3 reads TGTGCCAGCAGCCAGATGGGGACGGCCAAAAACATTCAGTACTTC. Its protein product is CASSQMGTAKNIQYF.

This clonotype was counted at least ten times. The V call is TRBV28, the J call TRBJ1-2; TRBD1 is a possible D gene (5 bases). The CDR3 contains 18 residues. Germline V gives CDR1 MDHEN, CDR2 SYDVKM. Deletions cut 7 bases from V and 3 bases from J, with 27 bases between. CDR3 in amino acids: CASTHQNHRGDQDYGYTF. CDR3 DNA sequence: TGTGCCAGCACCCACCAGAACCATCGGGGGGATCAGGACTATGGCTACACCTTC.

Many counts were recorded for this clonotype. For the CDR3, the DNA is TGCGCCAGCAGGACTAGCGGGGGCTACAATGAGCAGTTCTTC. The encoded protein is CASRTSGGYNEQFF. The chain joins TRBV10-2 to TRBJ2-1, with TRBD2 identical over 12 bases. This CDR3 has 14 residues. Losses at the gene ends were 6 bases for V and 3 bases for J; bases not matched to a gene: 0. The germline V gene encodes CDR1 WSHSY and CDR2 SAAADI.

This clonotype was recorded a few times. The V call is TRBV5-5, the J call TRBJ2-7, with 7 bases identical to TRBD2. The CDR3 runs 14 residues. The germline gives CDR1 SGHKS, CDR2 YYEKEE (reference sequence). V shed 4 bases and J 4 bases; nucleotides not matched to a gene: 8. The chain's CDR3 is CASSLGLINYEQYF. In DNA form, the CDR3 reads TGTGCCAGCAGCCTGGGACTAATTAATTACGAGCAGTACTTC.

This clonotype was seen ten or more times. The rearrangement links TRBV7-3 to TRBJ2-3; 11 nucleotides agree with TRBD1. Per the germline V gene, CDR1 is SGHTA and CDR2 is FQGTGA. This CDR3 region has 16 residues. V gave up 5 bases and J gave up 3 bases; unmatched junction bases: 7. CDR3 protein: CASSQNGQGATDTQYF. The CDR3 DNA is TGTGCCAGCAGCCAAAACGGACAGGGGGCGACAGATACGCAGTATTTT.

The CDR3 DNA reads TGTGCCAGCAGTTTAAATCGAGAGACCCAGTACTTC. Protein: CASSLNRETQYF. The chain recombines TRBV28 with TRBJ2-5; D is unclear. The CDR3 loop spans 12 amino acids. Germline CDR1 and CDR2: MDHEN and SYDVKM. V was clipped by 2 bases and J by 4 bases, with 5 bases between them. Full variable domain (outside the CDR3, taken from reference TRBV28 and TRBJ2-5): DVKVTQSSRYLVKRTGEKVFLECVQDMDHENMFWYRQDPGLGLRLIYFSYDVKMKEKGDIPEGYSVSREKKERFSLILESASTNQTSMYLCASSLNRETQYFGPGTRLLVL.

In its sample, this clonotype was seen a few times. CDR3 amino acids: CASSLAGELETQYF. The CDR3 DNA reads as TGTGCCAGCAGCTTAGCGGGAGAGTTGGAGACCCAGTACTTC. The chain employs TRBV7-6 and TRBJ2-5; D is possibly TRBD2 (5 bases). The CDR3 is 14 residues long. Germline CDR1 is SGHVS and CDR2 is FNYEAQ. The ends were cut back, 0 bases at V and 5 bases at J, with 10 bases in the middle.

Ten or more counts support this clonotype. The chain has TRBV4-2 and TRBJ1-1; D might be TRBD1 (5 bases). Germline CDR1 LGHNA, CDR2 YNFKEQ. There are 13 residues in the CDR3. Deletions cut 3 bases from V and 1 base from J, with 6 bases between. The CDR3 nucleotides read TGTGCCAGCAGCCACAGGGAGAACACTGAAGCTTTCTTT. This codes for CASSHRENTEAFF.

This clonotype was counted at least ten times. This chain uses TRBV20-1 with TRBJ2-1; weak D call: TRBD1 (5 bases). The CDR3 contains 14 residues. V lost 5 bases and J lost 3, with 14 bases in between. Germline V gene data show CDR1 as DFQATT and CDR2 as SNEGSKA (reference sequence). For the CDR3, the DNA is TGCAGTGCTCCCTCAGGGCTCGGCTACAATGAGCAGTTCTTC. As protein: CSAPSGLGYNEQFF.

This chain uses TRBV5-4 with TRBJ1-2; 10 bases agree with TRBD1. The CDR3 covers 15 residues. Germline CDR1 reads SGHNT; CDR2 reads YYREEE (reference sequence). With 5 bases clipped from V and 0 bases from J, the junction kept 4 bases outside the gene matches. CDR3 residues: CASRPGQGSNYGYTF. DNA of the CDR3: TGTGCCAGCAGGCCGGGACAGGGGTCTAACTATGGCTACACCTTC.

The gene calls are TRBV27 and TRBJ2-7; 7 bases map to TRBD2. CDR1 is MNHEY, CDR2 SMNVEV, per germline (reference sequence). The CDR3 loop spans 14 amino acids. The trim removed 2 bases at V and 4 bases at J, leaving 5 bases unmatched. The CDR3 nucleotides are TGTGCCAGCAGTTTAGCGGGAGCAGGATACGAGCAGTACTTC. It encodes CASSLAGAGYEQYF.

This clonotype was counted ten times or more. This chain links TRBV4-2 with TRBJ2-7; D is undetermined. Germline assignment: CDR1 LGHNA and CDR2 YNFKEQ. The CDR3 contains 14 residues. V gave up 0 bases and J gave up 1 base, with 7 bases separating them. The CDR3 spells CASSQEQVSYEQYF. CDR3 in DNA: TGTGCCAGCAGCCAAGAGCAGGTTTCCTACGAGCAGTACTTC.

This clonotype has at least ten counts. V gene TRBV5-1 combines with J gene TRBJ2-7, with 16 nucleotides matching TRBD2. Trimming took 4 bases from V and 5 from J; bases not matched to a gene: 3. Germline V lookup: CDR1 SGHRS, CDR2 YFSETQ. The CDR3 totals 15 residues. CDR3 nucleotides: TGCGCCAGCAGCAGGGGACTAGCGGGAGGGGACGAGCAGTACTTC. This gives the protein CASSRGLAGGDEQYF.

There are many counts of this clonotype. The chain employs TRBV5-1 and TRBJ2-6, with TRBD2 matching 8 bases. CDR3 length: 16 residues. Germline CDR1 and CDR2: SGHRS and YFSETQ. The V segment lost 8 bases and the J segment 0 bases; nucleotides outside the gene matches: 7. The CDR3 region is CASLPGLGSGANVLTF. The CDR3 coding sequence is TGCGCCAGTTTACCGGGACTAGGCTCTGGGGCCAACGTCCTGACTTTC. Supplemented by reference TRBV5-1 and TRBJ2-6, the full variable domain reads KAGVTQTPRYLIKTRGQQVTLSCSPISGHRSVSWYQQTPGQGLQFLFEYFSETQRNKGNFPGRFSGRQFSNSRSEMNVSTLELGDSALYLCASLPGLGSGANVLTFGAGSRLTVL.

Many counts were recorded for this clonotype. The chain links TRBV4-1 to TRBJ2-7; 7 nucleotides agree with TRBD2. The J segment lost 2 bases and the V segment lost 4 bases, leaving 5 bases of the junction unmatched. This CDR3 has 14 residues. Germline-derived CDR1 and CDR2 are MGHRA and YSYEKL. The CDR3 sequence: CASSPSSGPYEQYF. CDR3 DNA: TGCGCCAGCAGCCCGTCTAGCGGCCCCTACGAGCAGTACTTC.

To note about this clonotype: This may be a read error, as it is one base from a much larger clone. The CDR3 loop reads CASSSCRDQPQHF. Here the CDR3 DNA reads TGTGCCAGCAGTTCATGCAGGGATCAGCCCCAGCATTTT. The chain couples TRBV12-3 or TRBV12-4 to TRBJ1-5; D may be TRBD1 (5 bases). CDR3 length equals 13 residues. The V and J ends lost 4 bases and 5 bases respectively, with 9 bases between them.

The rearrangement joins TRBV27 to TRBJ2-7; the D call may be TRBD1 or TRBD2 (5 bases each). Trimming shortened V by 8 bases and J by 4 bases, and 18 bases separated the two germline ends. The CDR3 is made up of 14 amino acids. CDR1 MNHEY and CDR2 SMNVEV come from the germline V gene (reference sequence). CDR3 sequence (DNA): TGTGCCAGCCGCCCGGGCCTCGAGGGGTACGAGCAGTACTTC. Its translation is CASRPGLEGYEQYF.

The rearrangement uses TRBV7-2 and TRBJ2-5; 8 nucleotides line up with TRBD2. Germline values: CDR1 SGHTA, CDR2 FQGNSA. The CDR3 extends over 15 amino acids. V lost 5 bases to trimming and J lost 1 base; unmatched junction nucleotides: 6. CDR3 nucleotides: TGTGCCAGCAGCAAGACTAGCGTCTTCCAAGAGACCCAGTACTTC. As protein: CASSKTSVFQETQYF.

The chain is built from TRBV19 and TRBJ1-1; D is unresolved. CDR3 length: 13 amino acids. Trimming took 9 bases from V and 1 from J, leaving 12 bases between them. Germline loops: CDR1 LNHDA, CDR2 SQIVND (reference sequence). CDR3 sequence: CASRLIPNTEAFF. CDR3 DNA: TGTGCCAGCCGCCTGATTCCGAACACTGAAGCTTTCTTT.

Many counts were recorded for this clonotype. This CDR3 reads CASGRREGRHEQFF. CDR3 nucleotide sequence: TGTGCCAGCGGTCGCCGGGAGGGCCGCCATGAGCAGTTCTTC. The chain links TRBV7-8 to TRBJ2-1, with TRBD2 matching over 8 bases. The V segment lost 8 bases and the J segment 8 bases; nucleotides outside the gene matches: 11. From germline, CDR1 is SGHVS and CDR2 FQNEAQ. There are 14 residues in the CDR3.